One and the same sample provided the 2 T cell receptor beta chains below, sequenced in a study of OX40 agonist ivuxolimab in advanced cancers. Sequencing was performed with immunoSEQ multiplex PCR; in TCRdb, only in-frame clones are kept and a portion is missing. The sample carries roughly 68,000 clones, roughly four fifths recorded once. Sequenced here: CD4+ or CD8+ T cells sorted from blood, sampled in a trial of the OX40 agonist ivuxolimab. All receptors come from an adult with an advanced solid tumor such as melanoma, head and neck, liver or kidney cancer.

V is TRBV4-2 and J is TRBJ2-2; the D gene is possibly TRBD1 (5 bases). V lost 7 bases, J lost 0 bases, and 12 bases lay in between. The CDR3 totals 15 residues. Germline CDR1 LGHNA, CDR2 YNFKEQ. CDR3 coding DNA: TGTGCCAGCACGCTAATGACAGCGAACACCGGGGAGCTGTTTTTT. It specifies CASTLMTANTGELFF.

The V call is TRBV5-1, the J call TRBJ2-5; D unclear. The V end was cut by 0 bases, the J end by 0 bases, with 12 bases between. Germline V gene lookup returns CDR1 SGHRS and CDR2 YFSETQ. The CDR3 sequence is 16 residues long. CDR3 residues: CASSLDSRLYQETQYF. CDR3 nucleotides: TGCGCCAGCAGCTTGGACAGTCGGTTGTACCAAGAGACCCAGTACTTC.